A selection of T cell receptor beta chains follows, all from one sample in a study of OX40 agonist ivuxolimab in advanced cancers. Generated by immunoSEQ multiplex PCR, the TCRdb table keeps only in-frame clones and is missing some. The table lists over 100,000 clones, approximately 90% of them singletons, with roughly 0.59% in the top ten. The material sequenced was CD4+ or CD8+ T cells sorted from blood, taken in a trial of the OX40 agonist ivuxolimab. All receptors derive from an adult with an advanced solid tumor such as melanoma, head and neck, liver or kidney cancer. Both conserved end residues are part of each CDR3. The order of the fields is CDR3 DNA, CDR3 protein, J gene, D gene, clone size, V gene. D genes are given only for firm matches. Where a row states a size, it is once, few, many or the class of an expanded clone; other rows omit it.

TGTGCCAGCTGGGTGGAGGGCGAGCAGTACTTC CASWVEGEQYF TRBJ2-7 . . TRBV28
TGTGCCAGCAGCGGCAGAGCGGAGAATGGCTACACCTTC CASSGRAENGYTF TRBJ1-2 . once TRBV9
TGTGCCTACATCACCGGGGAGGCCAACTCTGGAAACACCATATATTTT CAYITGEANSGNTIYF TRBJ1-3 . . TRBV30
TGTGCCAGTGGCCCCGGGGGACGGGTGGAAGGAGCCAAAAACATTCAGTACTTC CASGPGGRVEGAKNIQYF TRBJ2-4 . . TRBV19
TGTGCCAGCAGTTACTCGTGGCGGTCCGATCGGACCCAGTACTTC CASSYSWRSDRTQYF TRBJ2-5 . . TRBV6-5
TGTGCCAGCAGCCCACGGGGGCTATACAATGAGCAGTTCTTC CASSPRGLYNEQFF TRBJ2-1 . once TRBV7-2
TGTGCCAGCTCACCTGCCGGGACAGGGACCTATGGCTACACCTTC CASSPAGTGTYGYTF TRBJ1-2 TRBD1 . TRBV18
TGTGCCAGCAGTTCGGCAGGGCAGGGCTACACCTTC CASSSAGQGYTF TRBJ1-2 . few TRBV6-5
TGCGCCAGCAGCTTGGCAGAGGGCACCTATGGCTACACCTTC CASSLAEGTYGYTF TRBJ1-2 . . TRBV5-1
TGTGCCATCAGCGTGGACAGGGGACACAATCAGCCCCAGCATTTT CAISVDRGHNQPQHF TRBJ1-5 TRBD1 few TRBV10-3
TGTGCCACCGGCGCCTCGGAGGGGGCCAACGTCCTGACTTTC CATGASEGANVLTF TRBJ2-6 . . TRBV10-3
TGTGCCAGCACCGAAAGGTCCACGAACACCGGGGAGCTGTTTTTT CASTERSTNTGELFF TRBJ2-2 . . TRBV6-1
TGTGCCAGCAGTAAAATGAGCTCCTACAATGAGCAGTTCTTC CASSKMSSYNEQFF TRBJ2-1 . . TRBV2
TGCGCCAGCCAAACCGGAGGGGGGCCCTACAATGAGCAGTTCTTC CASQTGGGPYNEQFF TRBJ2-1 . . TRBV5-1
TGTGCCAGAAGCTACCGGGACAGGCACCCTTACGAGCAGTACTTC CARSYRDRHPYEQYF TRBJ2-7 TRBD1 . TRBV5-3
TGTGCCAGCAGCCTCTCCGGGACAGGGGCCACTGAAGCTTTCTTT CASSLSGTGATEAFF TRBJ1-1 TRBD1 . TRBV7-2
TGTGCCAGTAGTATACAGGTCCAAGAGACCCAGTACTTC CASSIQVQETQYF TRBJ2-5 . . TRBV19
TGTGCCAGCAGCTTAGCGAGGACAGATAACTATGGCTACACCTTC CASSLARTDNYGYTF TRBJ1-2 . once TRBV7-2
TGCGCCGCCAAGGCAGGACCGGGACAGTTCTCTGGGGCCAACGTCCTGACTTTC CAAKAGPGQFSGANVLTF TRBJ2-6 TRBD1 . TRBV10-2
TGTGCCAGCACCCCCAACGTTGATGGCTCCTACGAGCAGTACTTC CASTPNVDGSYEQYF TRBJ2-7 . . TRBV6-6
TGTGCCAGCAGCCAAGGACAGGGTTCCCAAGAGACCCAGTACTTC CASSQGQGSQETQYF TRBJ2-5 TRBD1 . TRBV14
TGTGCCAGCAGCCAGGGACAGGGGGCAGATACGCAGTATTTT CASSQGQGADTQYF TRBJ2-3 TRBD1 . TRBV7-9
TGTGCCAGCAGCTTGGTATCCAGGGGGAACACTGAAGCTTTCTTT CASSLVSRGNTEAFF TRBJ1-1 . . TRBV5-6
TGTGCCAGCAGGGGAACACTGGGGACAGATACGCAGTATTTT CASRGTLGTDTQYF TRBJ2-3 . . TRBV27
TGTGCCAGCAGCCTGGGGGGCCACTACGAGCAGTACTTC CASSLGGHYEQYF TRBJ2-7 . . TRBV5-4
TGTGCCAGCAGCCAGACTAGCGGCGCAGATACGCAGTATTTT CASSQTSGADTQYF TRBJ2-3 TRBD2 . TRBV11-2
TGTGCCAGCACCCTAAAGGAACTGGTGCCGGACACCGGGGAGCTGTTTTTT CASTLKELVPDTGELFF TRBJ2-2 . . TRBV7-8
TGTGCCAGCACCGCCCAGGGTAACTATGGCTACACCTTC CASTAQGNYGYTF TRBJ1-2 . . TRBV2
TGTGCCAGCAGCTTAGTTGAGGGCCCCGGGGAGCTGTTTTTT CASSLVEGPGELFF TRBJ2-2 . . TRBV11-2
TGCGCCAGCAGCTTGGACAGGGTGGGTCAAGAGACCCAGTACTTC CASSLDRVGQETQYF TRBJ2-5 . . TRBV5-1
TGTGCCAGCAGGGCAGGGTGGAGGACTTTCTTT CASRAGWRTFF TRBJ1-1 . . TRBV2
TGCGCCAGCAGTCCTGACGATAGAGGGGATACGCAGTATTTT CASSPDDRGDTQYF TRBJ2-3 . . TRBV4-3
TGTGCCAGCAGTTTGAAGGCGGACACTGAAGCTTTCTTT CASSLKADTEAFF TRBJ1-1 . . TRBV28
TGTGCCAGCAGTGAGCGCCCGACTGAAGCTTTCTTT CASSERPTEAFF TRBJ1-1 . few TRBV2
TGTGCCAGCAGCCAAGGTAGCGGGGGGCGCAATGAGCAGTTCTTC CASSQGSGGRNEQFF TRBJ2-1 TRBD2 . TRBV7-2
TGCAGGGCCTCGGAGAACACTGAAGCTTTCTTT CRASENTEAFF TRBJ1-1 . . TRBV20-1
TGTGCCAGCAGCTTAGATGGTGGCAGGACCTACGAGCAGTACTTC CASSLDGGRTYEQYF TRBJ2-7 . . TRBV7-2
TGCGCCAGCAGCCAAATGGAAGGGGCGGGCACTGAAGCTTTCTTT CASSQMEGAGTEAFF TRBJ1-1 . . TRBV4-1
TGTGCCAGCAGTTACTCCGGAGATTCACCCCTCCACTTT CASSYSGDSPLHF TRBJ1-6 . . TRBV6-5
TGTGCCAGTAGTAGGGGGGCCGATAGGGCCAACACTGAAGCTTTCTTT CASSRGADRANTEAFF TRBJ1-1 . . TRBV19
TGTGCCAGCAGTTACTCGGCGGGGAACTATGGCTACACCTTC CASSYSAGNYGYTF TRBJ1-2 . . TRBV6-6
TGTGCCAGCTCACCCGTGGGGGAAAGTGGCTACACCTTC CASSPVGESGYTF TRBJ1-2 . . TRBV18